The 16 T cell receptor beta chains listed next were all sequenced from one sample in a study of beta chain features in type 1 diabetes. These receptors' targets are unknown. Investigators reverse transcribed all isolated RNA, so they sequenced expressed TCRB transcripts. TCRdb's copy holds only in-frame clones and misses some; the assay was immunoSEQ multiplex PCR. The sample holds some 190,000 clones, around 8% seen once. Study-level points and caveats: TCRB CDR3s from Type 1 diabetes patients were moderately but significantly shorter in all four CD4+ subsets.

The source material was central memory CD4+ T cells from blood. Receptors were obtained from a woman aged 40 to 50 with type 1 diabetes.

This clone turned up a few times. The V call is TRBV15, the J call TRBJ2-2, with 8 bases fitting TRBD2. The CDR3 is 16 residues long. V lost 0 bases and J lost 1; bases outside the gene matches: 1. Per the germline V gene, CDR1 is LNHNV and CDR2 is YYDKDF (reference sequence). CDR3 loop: CATSRDRGGNTGELFF. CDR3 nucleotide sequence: TGTGCCACCAGCAGAGATCGGGGGGGGAACACCGGGGAGCTGTTTTTT.

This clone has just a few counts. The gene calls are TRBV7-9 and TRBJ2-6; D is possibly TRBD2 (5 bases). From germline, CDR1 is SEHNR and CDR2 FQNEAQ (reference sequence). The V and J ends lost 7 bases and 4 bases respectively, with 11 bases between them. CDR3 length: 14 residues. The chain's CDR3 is CASTGDGGANVLTF. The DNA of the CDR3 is TGTGCCAGCACCGGGGATGGGGGGGCCAACGTCCTGACTTTC.

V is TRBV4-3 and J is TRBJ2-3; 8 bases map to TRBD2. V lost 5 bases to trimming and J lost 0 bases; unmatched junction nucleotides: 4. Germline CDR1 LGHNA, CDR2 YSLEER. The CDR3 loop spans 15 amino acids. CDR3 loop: CASSRSSGSTDTQYF. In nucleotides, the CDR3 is TGCGCCAGCAGCAGATCTAGCGGGAGCACAGATACGCAGTATTTT.

CDR3 sequence reads: CASSPQNRGENEEAFF. The CDR3 region has the DNA TGTGCCAGCTCACCACAAAACAGGGGAGAGAACGAAGAAGCTTTCTTT. The gene calls are TRBV18 and TRBJ1-1; 7 positions match TRBD1. With V trimmed by 1 base and J by 8 bases, 13 bases remained unmatched. The CDR3 has 16 residues. CDR1 is KGHSH, CDR2 LQKENI, per germline.

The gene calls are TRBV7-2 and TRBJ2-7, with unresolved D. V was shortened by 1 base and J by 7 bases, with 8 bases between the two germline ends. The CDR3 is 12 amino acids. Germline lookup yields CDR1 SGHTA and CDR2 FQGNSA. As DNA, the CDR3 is TGTGCCAGCAGCTTAGGGCCTCCTGAGCAGTACTTC. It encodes CASSLGPPEQYF.

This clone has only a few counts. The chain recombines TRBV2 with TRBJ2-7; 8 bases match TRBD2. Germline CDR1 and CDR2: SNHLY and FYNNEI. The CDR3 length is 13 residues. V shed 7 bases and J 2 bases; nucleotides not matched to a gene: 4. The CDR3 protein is CASTQGLAYEQYF. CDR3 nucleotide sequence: TGTGCCAGCACCCAGGGACTAGCCTACGAGCAGTACTTC.

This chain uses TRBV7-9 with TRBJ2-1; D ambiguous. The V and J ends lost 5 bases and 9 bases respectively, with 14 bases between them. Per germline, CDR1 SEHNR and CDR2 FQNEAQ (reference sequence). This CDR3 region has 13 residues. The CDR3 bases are TGTGCCAGCAGCCAAGATCTTAGTTCTGAGCAGTTCTTC. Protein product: CASSQDLSSEQFF.

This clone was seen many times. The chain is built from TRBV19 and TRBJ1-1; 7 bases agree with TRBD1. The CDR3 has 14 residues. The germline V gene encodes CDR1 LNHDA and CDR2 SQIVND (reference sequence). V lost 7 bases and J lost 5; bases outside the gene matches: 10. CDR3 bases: TGTGCCAGTAACCTATTAGGGGGCCGGACTGAAGCTTTCTTT. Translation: CASNLLGGRTEAFF.

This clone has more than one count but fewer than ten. CDR3 in DNA: TGTGCCAGCTACGAGGGACAGAAATCTGAAGCTTTCTTT. This codes for CASYEGQKSEAFF. The chain couples TRBV18 to TRBJ1-1, with 7 bases fitting TRBD1. CDR3 length: 13 amino acids. Per germline, CDR1 KGHSH and CDR2 LQKENI. Trimming cost V 7 bases and J 6 bases; bases outside gene matches: 8.

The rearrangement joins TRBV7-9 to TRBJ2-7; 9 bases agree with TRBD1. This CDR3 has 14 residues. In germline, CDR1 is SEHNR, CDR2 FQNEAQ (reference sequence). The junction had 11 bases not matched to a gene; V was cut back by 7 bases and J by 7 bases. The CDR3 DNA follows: TGTGCCAGCAACCCCATGGGGACAGGGAGGGAGCAGTACTTC. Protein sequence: CASNPMGTGREQYF.

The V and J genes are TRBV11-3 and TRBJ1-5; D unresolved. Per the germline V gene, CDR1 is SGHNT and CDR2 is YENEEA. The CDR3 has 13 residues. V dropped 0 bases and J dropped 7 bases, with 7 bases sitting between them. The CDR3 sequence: CASSLDEKQPQHF. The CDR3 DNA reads TGTGCCAGCAGCTTAGATGAGAAGCAGCCCCAGCATTTT.

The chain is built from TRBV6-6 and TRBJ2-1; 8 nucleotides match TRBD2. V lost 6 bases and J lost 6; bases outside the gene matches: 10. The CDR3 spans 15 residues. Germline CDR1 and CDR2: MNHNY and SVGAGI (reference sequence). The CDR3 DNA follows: TGTGCCAGCAGCCCTCCGGGACTAGAGGGCAATGAGCAGTTCTTC. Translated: CASSPPGLEGNEQFF.

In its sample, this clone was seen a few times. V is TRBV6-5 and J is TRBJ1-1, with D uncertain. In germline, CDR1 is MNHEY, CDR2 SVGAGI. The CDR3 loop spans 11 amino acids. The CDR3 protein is CGTRGNTEAFF. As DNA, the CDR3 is TGTGGAACTCGTGGGAACACTGAAGCTTTCTTT.

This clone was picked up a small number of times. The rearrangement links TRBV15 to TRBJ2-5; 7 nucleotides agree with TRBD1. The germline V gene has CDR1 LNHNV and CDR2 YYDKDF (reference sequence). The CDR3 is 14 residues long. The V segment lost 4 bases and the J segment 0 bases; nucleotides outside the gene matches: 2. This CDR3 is CATSMGQYQETQYF. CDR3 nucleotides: TGTGCCACCAGCATGGGACAGTACCAAGAGACCCAGTACTTC.

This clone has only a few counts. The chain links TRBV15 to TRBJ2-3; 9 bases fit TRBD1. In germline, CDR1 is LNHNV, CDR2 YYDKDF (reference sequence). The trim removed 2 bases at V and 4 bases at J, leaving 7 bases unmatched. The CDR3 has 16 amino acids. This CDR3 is CATSRLDRGISDTQYF. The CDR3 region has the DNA TGTGCCACCAGCAGACTAGACAGGGGGATATCAGATACGCAGTATTTT. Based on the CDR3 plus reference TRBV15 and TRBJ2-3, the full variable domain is DAMVIQNPRYQVTQFGKPVTLSCSQTLNHNVMYWYQQKSSQAPKLLFHYYDKDFNNEADTPDNFQSRRPNTSFCFLDIRSPGLGDTAMYLCATSRLDRGISDTQYFGPGTRLTVL.

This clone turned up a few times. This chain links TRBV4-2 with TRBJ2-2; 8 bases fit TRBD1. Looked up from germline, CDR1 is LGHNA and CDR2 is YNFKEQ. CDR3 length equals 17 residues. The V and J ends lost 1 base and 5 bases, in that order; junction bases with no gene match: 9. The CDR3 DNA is TGTGCCAGCAGCCAAGGTATCGGACAGGGTTCGACCGGGGAGCTGTTTTTT. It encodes CASSQGIGQGSTGELFF.